The 26 T cell receptor beta chains listed next were all sequenced from one sample in a study of human T cells and chemical hapten exposure. TCRdb re-derived calls from the RACE reads in MiXCR, one entry per CDR3 protein. The table lists tens of thousands of distinct CDR3 sequences, over 9.5% of them singletons. Regarding time point: pre-sensitization, week 0. The treatment here: therapeutic diphenylcyclopropenone sensitization with weekly scalp DPC. The starting material was whole blood, obtained in connection with sensitization to the hapten diphenylcyclopropenone (DPC). These receptors were taken from a man aged 25-45 years with alopecia areata. Some clones in this sample may be carry-over from other donors' samples.

At least ten counts were recorded for this clonotype. The V gene is TRBV6-1, the J gene TRBJ1-5, with unresolved D. In germline, CDR1 is MNHNS, CDR2 SASEGT. V lost 7 bases and J 3 bases, leaving 10 bases between the germline ends. This CDR3 comprises 13 residues. CDR3 sequence reads: CASTKAANQPQHF. The CDR3 DNA is TGTGCCAGCACTAAGGCGGCCAATCAGCCCCAGCATTTT.

This chain links TRBV29-1 with TRBJ2-3; 8 nucleotides line up with TRBD2. Unmatched junction bases numbered 6, after V lost 4 bases and J lost 6 bases. The CDR3 consists of 13 residues. The germline gives CDR1 SQVTM, CDR2 ANQGSEA. The CDR3 nucleotides read TGCAGCGTTGGACGAACTAGCGGCGATACGCAGTATTTT. Its translation is CSVGRTSGDTQYF.

The CDR3 region has the DNA TGCGCCAGCAGCCAAGGGACTGGGCCCGGGGGGGCCAAAAACATTCAGTACTTC. The encoded protein is CASSQGTGPGGAKNIQYF. The V gene is TRBV4-1, the J gene TRBJ2-4; 7 bases are a match to TRBD2. V shed 1 base, J shed 1 base, and the junction held 10 bases outside the gene matches. Germline lookup yields CDR1 MGHRA and CDR2 YSYEKL. CDR3 size: 18 residues.

This clonotype was detected only a few times. The chain employs TRBV11-3 and TRBJ2-3; the D gene is possibly TRBD2 (6 bases). Trimming removed 2 bases at V and 1 base at J, with 16 bases between. The CDR3 runs to 17 residues. Germline assignment: CDR1 SGHNT and CDR2 YENEEA. The CDR3 loop reads CASSLFTGVGRTDTQYF. CDR3 DNA sequence: TGTGCCAGCAGCTTATTCACGGGGGTGGGCCGCACAGATACGCAGTATTTT.

This clonotype was counted many times. V gene TRBV5-1 combines with J gene TRBJ2-3; D possibly corresponds to TRBD1 (6 bases). V lost 0 bases to trimming and J lost 4 bases, with 12 bases between them. CDR1 and CDR2 from the germline V gene are SGHRS and YFSETQ. The CDR3 runs 15 residues. The chain's CDR3 is CASSLEQGLADTQYF. The CDR3 DNA sequence: TGCGCCAGCAGCTTGGAACAGGGTCTTGCAGATACGCAGTATTTT.

In its sample, this clonotype was seen many times. The chain links TRBV20-1 to TRBJ2-5; 9 positions match TRBD1. Trimming cost V 7 bases and J 5 bases; bases outside gene matches: 8. Germline lookup yields CDR1 DFQATT and CDR2 SNEGSKA (reference sequence). The CDR3 length is 13 residues. The CDR3 region is CSVHRDRDETQYF. The CDR3 DNA sequence: TGCAGTGTACACCGGGACAGGGATGAGACCCAGTACTTC.

This clonotype has at least ten counts. The chain links TRBV2 to TRBJ2-3; a weak D match, TRBD1 (5 bases). Trimming took off 6 bases at V and 5 bases at J, with 12 bases between the two ends. Germline CDR1 SNHLY, CDR2 FYNNEI. The CDR3 has 13 amino acids. The CDR3: CASRTTDQDTQYF. The DNA of the CDR3 is TGTGCCAGCAGGACGACAGATCAAGATACGCAGTATTTT.

The rearrangement links TRBV20-1 to TRBJ2-7, with 11 nucleotides matching TRBD2. Per the germline V gene, CDR1 is DFQATT and CDR2 is SNEGSKA (reference sequence). The CDR3 is 15 amino acids. V trimming: 0 bases; J trimming: 7 bases; junction bases outside the gene matches: 8. CDR3 loop: CSARDLTSGRQEQYF. CDR3 in DNA: TGCAGTGCTAGAGATCTAACTAGCGGGAGACAGGAGCAGTACTTC.

This clonotype was counted ten times or more. The J gene is TRBJ2-7, the V gene TRBV20-1, with D unresolved. CDR3 size: 13 residues. Trimming removed 4 bases at V and 2 bases at J, with 12 bases between. Germline V gene sequence: CDR1 DFQATT, CDR2 SNEGSKA (reference sequence). The CDR3 nucleotides are TGCAGTGCTAATCATCCCAGCACCTACGAGCAGTACTTC. Translated: CSANHPSTYEQYF.

This chain links TRBV7-2 with TRBJ2-1; TRBD2 matches 9 bases. The junction had 6 bases not matched to a gene; V was cut back by 8 bases and J by 7 bases. This CDR3 has 13 amino acids. CDR1 and CDR2 from the germline V gene are SGHTA and FQGNSA. The CDR3 coding sequence is TGTGCCAGCCGTTTAGCGGGGGAGAATGAGCAGTTCTTC. Its protein is CASRLAGENEQFF.

This clonotype was recorded at least ten times. V and J are TRBV3-1 and TRBJ2-1; 11 nucleotides line up with TRBD2. V shed 4 bases, J shed 5 bases, and the junction held 7 bases outside the gene matches. This CDR3 comprises 16 residues. Germline V gene sequence: CDR1 LGHDT, CDR2 YNNKEL (reference sequence). CDR3 in DNA: TGTGCCAGCAGCCGTTTCACTAGCGGGAGTCACAATGAGCAGTTCTTC. It translates to CASSRFTSGSHNEQFF.

This clonotype came up a few times. V and J are TRBV5-1 and TRBJ2-7, with 9 bases fitting TRBD2. Per the germline V gene, CDR1 is SGHRS and CDR2 is YFSETQ. The CDR3 sequence is 15 residues long. V lost 0 bases, J lost 5 bases, and 6 bases stayed unmatched. CDR3 nucleotide sequence: TGCGCCAGCAGCTTGGACGGACTAGCGTACCACGAGCAGTACGTC. The encoded protein is CASSLDGLAYHEQYV.

This clonotype was counted many times. The chain combines TRBV18 with TRBJ2-7; D remains ambiguous. This CDR3 has 13 residues. Germline values: CDR1 KGHSH, CDR2 LQKENI. The V end lost 5 bases, the J end lost 6 bases, and 14 bases lay between the germline ends. CDR3 in amino acids: CASSTRQVSEQYV. The CDR3 DNA follows: TGTGCCAGCTCAACAAGACAAGTCTCCGAGCAGTACGTC.

The chain is built from TRBV6-1 and TRBJ2-5; D uncertain. The length of the CDR3 is 15 residues. Trimming took off 0 bases at V and 5 bases at J, with 13 bases between the two ends. Germline V gene data show CDR1 as MNHNS and CDR2 as SASEGT. The DNA for the CDR3 is TGTGCCAGCAGTGAAGCCCTCTGGGGTGATGAGACCCAGTACTTC. Translation: CASSEALWGDETQYF.

There are a few counts of this clonotype. The V and J genes are TRBV29-1 and TRBJ2-1; D is unresolved. Germline-derived CDR1 and CDR2 are SQVTM and ANQGSEA. The V end was cut by 4 bases, the J end by 6 bases, with 7 bases between. The CDR3 consists of 11 residues. The CDR3 nucleotides are TGCAGCGTTGTGAGTCCCAATGAGCAGTTCTTC. Amino acid sequence: CSVVSPNEQFF.

V usage is TRBV5-1 and J usage is TRBJ1-2; D not resolved. Germline V gene sequence: CDR1 SGHRS, CDR2 YFSETQ. With 1 base removed from V and 3 bases from J, the gap between germline ends came to 10 bases. This CDR3 is built from 14 residues. The CDR3 nucleotides are TGCGCCAGCAGCTTGCGGGGTTTGGACTATGGCTACACCTTC. This sequence encodes CASSLRGLDYGYTF. Filled out from reference TRBV5-1 and TRBJ1-2, the complete variable domain reads KAGVTQTPRYLIKTRGQQVTLSCSPISGHRSVSWYQQTPGQGLQFLFEYFSETQRNKGNFPGRFSGRQFSNSRSEMNVSTLELGDSALYLCASSLRGLDYGYTFGSGTRLTVV.

This clonotype was seen repeatedly, ten times or more. This chain joins TRBV28 and TRBJ2-2; no firm D call. V dropped 2 bases and J dropped 4 bases, with 11 bases sitting between them. Germline V gene sequence: CDR1 MDHEN, CDR2 SYDVKM. The length of the CDR3 is 15 residues. Here the CDR3 DNA reads TGTGCCAGCAGTTTAGAAGGAACTTTCACCGGGGAGCTGTTTTTT. Translating it yields CASSLEGTFTGELFF.

V and J are TRBV18 and TRBJ2-7; 11 nucleotides agree with TRBD2. The length of the CDR3 is 18 residues. Per the germline V gene, CDR1 is KGHSH and CDR2 is LQKENI. The ends lost 2 bases at V and 0 bases at J; junction bases unmatched: 9. This CDR3 is CASSPVHVTSGSSYEQYF. The CDR3 DNA sequence: TGTGCCAGCTCACCAGTTCATGTCACTAGCGGGAGCTCCTACGAGCAGTACTTC. The variable domain in full, with the rest retrieved from reference TRBV18 and TRBJ2-7, is NAGVMQNPRHLVRRRGQEARLRCSPMKGHSHVYWYRQLPEEGLKFMVYLQKENIIDESGMPKERFSAEFPKEGPSILRIQQVVRGDSAAYFCASSPVHVTSGSSYEQYFGPGTRLTVT.

This chain links TRBV7-6 with TRBJ2-3, with a tentative D call TRBD2 (5 bases). V was trimmed by 0 bases and J by 8 bases, leaving 12 bases between them. Germline loops: CDR1 SGHVS, CDR2 FNYEAQ. The CDR3 is made up of 14 amino acids. The CDR3 sequence is CASSLAGEALTQYF. The CDR3 bases are TGTGCCAGCAGCTTAGCGGGAGAGGCACTTACGCAGTATTTT.

The chain uses TRBV29-1 and TRBJ2-3, with D unclear. The CDR3 consists of 13 residues. V was cut by 7 bases and J by 0 bases, with 11 bases left in between. Germline V gene data show CDR1 as SQVTM and CDR2 as ANQGSEA. The CDR3 loop reads CSARQFSTDTQYF. The CDR3 nucleotides are TGCAGCGCTCGCCAATTTAGCACAGATACGCAGTATTTT.

This clonotype appeared a few times. The rearrangement links TRBV5-6 to TRBJ1-6, with 8 bases fitting TRBD1. V lost 4 bases, J lost 1 base, and 10 bases stayed unmatched. This CDR3 comprises 18 residues. Germline loops: CDR1 SGHDT, CDR2 YYEEEE. Here the CDR3 DNA reads TGTGCCAGCAGCCACCAGACAGGGGTTGTGTCCTATAATTCACCCCTCCACTTT. Amino acids: CASSHQTGVVSYNSPLHF.

The CDR3 spells CSARDMRYSLNYGYTF. In DNA form, the CDR3 reads TGCAGTGCTAGAGATATGAGATACAGCCTAAACTATGGCTACACCTTC. The J gene is TRBJ1-2, the V gene TRBV20-1, with D unresolved. Germline loops: CDR1 DFQATT, CDR2 SNEGSKA (reference sequence). The V end was cut by 0 bases, the J end by 2 bases, with 16 bases between. This CDR3 spans 16 amino acids.

This clonotype came up many times. The gene calls are TRBV25-1 and TRBJ1-1, with 8 nucleotides matching TRBD1. This CDR3 comprises 15 residues. CDR1 is MGHDK, CDR2 SYGVNS, per germline. The ends lost 2 bases at V and 4 bases at J; junction bases unmatched: 6. The DNA of the CDR3 is TGTGCCAGCAGTGAACAGGGGGCGCGGATCACTGAAGCTTTCTTT. Translation gives CASSEQGARITEAFF.

This clonotype was seen a few times. The chain uses TRBV5-1 and TRBJ2-5; possibly TRBD2 for D (6 bases). The CDR3 has 16 residues. Trimming cost V 0 bases and J 2 bases, with 14 bases left between them. Germline-derived CDR1 and CDR2 are SGHRS and YFSETQ. The chain's CDR3 is CASSLVRIAAQETQYF. The CDR3 DNA is TGCGCCAGCAGCTTGGTACGGATAGCGGCGCAAGAGACCCAGTACTTC.

This clonotype was seen a handful of times. This chain connects TRBV11-2 to TRBJ2-3; no clear D gene. This CDR3 is built from 13 residues. V was cut by 1 base and J by 5 bases, with 7 bases left in between. Germline assignment: CDR1 SGHAT and CDR2 FQNNGV. The CDR3 is CASSLVIIDTQYF. The CDR3, as DNA: TGTGCCAGCAGCTTAGTGATAATAGATACGCAGTATTTT.

This clonotype was observed a handful of times. The chain is built from TRBV6-5 and TRBJ2-7; D is ambiguous. Germline V gives CDR1 MNHEY, CDR2 SVGAGI. Deletions cut 0 bases from V and 2 bases from J, with 11 bases between. This CDR3 is 15 amino acids long. CDR3 in DNA: TGTGCCAGCAGTTACTCGTTTGGACGTGCCTACGAGCAGTACTTC. Protein sequence: CASSYSFGRAYEQYF.